The present entry profiles one T cell receptor (beta chain) with its context. A much larger clone lies one base from this, so it may be a read error. This specimen comes from a study of esophageal squamous cell carcinoma under preoperative chemotherapy. The germline CDR1 and CDR2 sequences are SGHTA and FQGNSA. The length of the CDR3 is 13 residues. Trimming took off 6 bases at V and 15 bases at J, with 21 bases between the two ends. Time point indicated: after preoperative PTX-NDP chemotherapy. TCRdb re-analysed the PCR reads in MiXCR, keeping a single row per CDR3 protein. The sample holds 15,000 to 20,000 distinct CDR3 sequences, around 46% seen once.

The receptor was isolated from a human donor with esophageal squamous cell carcinoma. The donor label of this sample is uncertain. Sample collection occurred from a patient given preoperative chemotherapy. This rearrangement joins TRBV7-2 to TRBJ2-1; D possibly matches TRBD1 or TRBD2 (6 bases each). The CDR3 is CASRLAKGETRFF. Here the CDR3 DNA reads TGTGCCAGCAGACTAGCAAAGGGGGAGACCCGGTTCTTC.